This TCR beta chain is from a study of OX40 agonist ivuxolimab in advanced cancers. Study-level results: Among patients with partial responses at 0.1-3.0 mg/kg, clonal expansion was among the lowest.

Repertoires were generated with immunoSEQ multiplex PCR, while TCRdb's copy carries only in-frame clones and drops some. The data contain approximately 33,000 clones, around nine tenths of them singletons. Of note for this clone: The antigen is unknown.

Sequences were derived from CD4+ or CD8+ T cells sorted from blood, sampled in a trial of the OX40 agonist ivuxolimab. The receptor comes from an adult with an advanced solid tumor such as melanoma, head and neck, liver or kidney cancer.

Here the CDR3 reads CASSTRDSYNEQFF. CDR3 sequence (DNA): TGTGCCAGCAGCACCCGGGACAGTTACAATGAGCAGTTCTTC. The chain recombines TRBV7-2 with TRBJ2-1, with 7 bases identical to TRBD1. The length of the CDR3 is 14 residues. The germline CDR1 and CDR2 sequences are SGHTA and FQGNSA. The J segment lost 4 bases and the V segment lost 5 bases, leaving 5 bases of the junction unmatched.